Shown below are 17 T cell receptor beta chains from a single sample sequenced in a study of graft-versus-host responses after intestinal transplantation (dated by TCRdb to the early 2020s). Reading the label with the study, this specimen's time point is: cells obtained before transplantation from donor or recipient. No antigen has been identified for these receptors. Library preparation employed the immunoSEQ multiplex PCR assay. What TCRdb holds here is the immuneACCESS table cut down to in-frame rearrangements. Part of the clones is not present; checked against another copy, under half of the missing clones reflect an unresolved V gene, and the others are unexplained. This sample comprises about 97,000 clones, 90% to 95% of them detected only once. Jointly, the top ten make up roughly 0.17% of the sample. The sample here was unstimulated CD4+ T cells sorted from spleen or lymph node cells, taken before transplant. These receptors were collected from a human donor who was the organ donor for an intestinal transplant.

This sequence joins TRBV19 and TRBJ1-2; D is possibly TRBD1 (5 bases). V dropped 5 bases and J dropped 5 bases, with 12 bases sitting between them. The CDR3 is 13 amino acids. The germline V gene has CDR1 LNHDA and CDR2 SQIVND (reference sequence). The CDR3 DNA follows: TGTGCCAGTAGTCCGGGACTGAAATATGGCTACACCTTC. Residues: CASSPGLKYGYTF. The full variable domain, completed using reference TRBV19 and TRBJ1-2, is DGGITQSPKYLFRKEGQNVTLSCEQNLNHDAMYWYRQDPGQGLRLIYYSQIVNDFQKGDIAEGYSVSREKKESFPLTVTSAQKNPTAFYLCASSPGLKYGYTFGSGTRLTVV.

The gene calls are TRBV5-4 and TRBJ2-3; 10 bases are a match to TRBD2. CDR1 is SGHNT, CDR2 YYREEE, per germline (reference sequence). V dropped 1 base and J dropped 4; count of bases not matched to a gene: 3. This CDR3 comprises 15 residues. This chain's CDR3 is CASSLPSGGADTQYF. CDR3 DNA: TGTGCCAGCAGCTTGCCTAGCGGGGGCGCAGATACGCAGTATTTT.

This chain links TRBV11-3 with TRBJ2-7; 9 nucleotides align to TRBD1. The CDR3 covers 13 residues. V gave up 5 bases and J gave up 4 bases; unmatched junction bases: 3. Per the germline V gene, CDR1 is SGHNT and CDR2 is YENEEA. The CDR3 sequence is CASSPGTGYEQYF. As DNA, the CDR3 is TGTGCCAGCAGCCCCGGGACAGGGTACGAGCAGTACTTC.

V gene TRBV5-1 combines with J gene TRBJ1-4; D may be TRBD1 (6 bases). CDR1 is SGHRS, CDR2 YFSETQ, per germline. V shed 0 bases and J shed 8 bases, with 14 bases lying between them. This CDR3 comprises 15 residues. The CDR3 region is CASSLAGARVEKLFF. The CDR3 DNA follows: TGCGCCAGCAGCTTGGCAGGGGCGCGAGTAGAAAAACTGTTTTTT. Looking up the rest from reference TRBV5-1 and TRBJ1-4 gives the full variable domain: KAGVTQTPRYLIKTRGQQVTLSCSPISGHRSVSWYQQTPGQGLQFLFEYFSETQRNKGNFPGRFSGRQFSNSRSEMNVSTLELGDSALYLCASSLAGARVEKLFFGSGTQLSVL.

This rearrangement joins TRBV6-5 to TRBJ1-1; 7 bases agree with TRBD1. CDR3 length: 13 residues. The germline V gene encodes CDR1 MNHEY and CDR2 SVGAGI. With 6 bases clipped from V and 8 bases from J, the junction kept 9 bases outside the gene matches. CDR3 DNA sequence: TGTGCCAGCAGGGGTCCGGTACAGGGGGAAGCTTTCTTT. Its translation: CASRGPVQGEAFF.

This clone was detected once. The V and J genes are TRBV28 and TRBJ1-2, with 10 bases matching TRBD1. The V gene's germline CDR1 is MDHEN and CDR2 SYDVKM. This CDR3 comprises 14 residues. Trimming took 6 bases from V and 8 from J; bases not matched to a gene: 9. The CDR3 sequence is CASSKTGGEDGYTF. Written as DNA, the CDR3 is TGTGCCAGCAGCAAGACAGGGGGCGAGGACGGCTACACCTTC.

This chain uses TRBV6-5 with TRBJ1-4, with D uncertain. The germline CDR1 and CDR2 sequences are MNHEY and SVGAGI. Deletions cut 4 bases from V and 4 bases from J, with 13 bases between. CDR3 length: 15 residues. Here the CDR3 DNA reads TGTGCCAGCAGTTCCCAGGCTGGGAGTAATGAAAAACTGTTTTTT. As protein: CASSSQAGSNEKLFF.

The chain uses TRBV4-2 and TRBJ2-7; 13 nucleotides agree with TRBD2. Germline trimming cut 2 bases from V and 4 bases from J; bases unmatched to any gene: 23. The CDR3 covers 22 residues. Germline loops: CDR1 LGHNA, CDR2 YNFKEQ. CDR3 loop: CASSQFSRTSGGTTTIEYEQYF. Written as DNA, the CDR3 is TGTGCCAGCAGCCAATTCTCTAGGACTAGCGGGGGTACCACAACGATTGAGTACGAGCAGTACTTC.

The V call is TRBV9, the J call TRBJ1-3; D is unresolved. Trimming cost V 4 bases and J 0 bases, with 11 bases left between them. The CDR3 sequence is 15 residues long. Germline V lookup: CDR1 SGDLS, CDR2 YYNGEE. DNA for the CDR3: TGTGCCAGCAGCCAAGACGGACTCTCTGGAAACACCATATATTTT. The encoded protein is CASSQDGLSGNTIYF. The whole variable domain, remainder taken from reference TRBV9 and TRBJ1-3, is DSGVTQTPKHLITATGQRVTLRCSPRSGDLSVYWYQQSLDQGLQFLIQYYNGEERAKGNILERFSAQQFPDLHSELNLSSLELGDSALYFCASSQDGLSGNTIYFGEGSWLTVV.

The rearrangement uses TRBV27 and TRBJ1-6; a weak D match, TRBD1 (5 bases). The CDR3 sequence is 15 residues long. With 5 bases removed from V and 5 bases from J, the gap between germline ends came to 13 bases. Looked up from germline, CDR1 is MNHEY and CDR2 is SMNVEV (reference sequence). Here the CDR3 DNA reads TGTGCCAGCAGTACGAGGACAAGGAATAATTCACCCCTCCACTTT. Its protein product is CASSTRTRNNSPLHF.

The chain is built from TRBV4-1 and TRBJ2-5; 7 bases map to TRBD1. CDR1 is MGHRA, CDR2 YSYEKL, per germline. V dropped 0 bases and J dropped 0; count of bases not matched to a gene: 4. The CDR3 is 16 residues long. The CDR3 coding sequence is TGCGCCAGCAGCCAAGAAGCGGACAGGTACCAAGAGACCCAGTACTTC. It yields the protein CASSQEADRYQETQYF.

The rearrangement joins TRBV5-8 to TRBJ1-5, with D possibly being TRBD1 (5 bases). Germline V gene data show CDR1 as SGHTS and CDR2 as YDEGEE. This CDR3 region has 16 residues. The V gene lost 0 bases and the J gene lost 0 bases, with 10 bases spanning the gap. In nucleotides, the CDR3 is TGTGCCAGCAGCTTGGGACAGAGCTATAGCAATCAGCCCCAGCATTTT. Protein sequence: CASSLGQSYSNQPQHF.

To note about this clone: The sample has other DNA sequences that encode this CDR3 too. The chain uses TRBV27 and TRBJ2-3; TRBD2 aligns across 14 bases. The CDR3 contains 17 residues. Germline V lookup: CDR1 MNHEY, CDR2 SMNVEV (reference sequence). The junction had 10 bases not matched to a gene; V was cut back by 7 bases and J by 4 bases. The CDR3 DNA follows: TGTGCCAGCACTCCCGTTAAGACTAGCGGGGGGGCAGATACGCAGTATTTT. Translated: CASTPVKTSGGADTQYF.

This clone appeared a single time. The chain recombines TRBV4-3 with TRBJ1-5, with D possibly being TRBD1 (6 bases). V lost 0 bases and J lost 7, with 10 bases in between. This CDR3 has 14 residues. Germline-derived CDR1 and CDR2 are LGHNA and YSLEER. The CDR3 region is CASSQDAGDQPQHF. CDR3 sequence (DNA): TGCGCCAGCAGCCAAGATGCAGGGGACCAGCCCCAGCATTTT.

The chain carries TRBV5-4 and TRBJ2-7, with D possibly TRBD2 on 5 matching bases. From germline, CDR1 is SGHNT and CDR2 YYREEE (reference sequence). The CDR3 sequence is 15 residues long. V lost 4 bases and J 5 bases, leaving 19 bases between the germline ends. CDR3 coding DNA: TGTGCCAGCAGCACCGGCGGGCCAGTTCGGGACGAGCAGTACTTC. Its protein product is CASSTGGPVRDEQYF. Full variable domain (rest looked up from reference TRBV5-4 and TRBJ2-7): ETGVTQSPTHLIKTRGQQVTLRCSSQSGHNTVSWYQQALGQGPQFIFQYYREEENGRGNFPPRFSGLQFPNYSSELNVNALELDDSALYLCASSTGGPVRDEQYFGPGTRLTVT.

J is TRBJ1-4 and V is TRBV5-1, with a tentative D call TRBD1 (5 bases). There are 15 residues in the CDR3. Germline CDR1 SGHRS, CDR2 YFSETQ. V gave up 4 bases and J gave up 0 bases, with 10 bases separating them. The CDR3 bases are TGCGCCAGCAGCCCACAGGCTACAACTAATGAAAAACTGTTTTTT. Translated, it gives CASSPQATTNEKLFF.

The genes are TRBV18 and TRBJ2-2; weak D call: TRBD2 (6 bases). With 2 bases removed from V and 0 bases from J, the gap between germline ends came to 16 bases. The germline CDR1 and CDR2 sequences are KGHSH and LQKENI. The CDR3 contains 18 residues. In DNA, the CDR3 is TGTGCCAGCTCACCAATTGTTAGCGGACGCGCGAACACCGGGGAGCTGTTTTTT. Its protein is CASSPIVSGRANTGELFF.